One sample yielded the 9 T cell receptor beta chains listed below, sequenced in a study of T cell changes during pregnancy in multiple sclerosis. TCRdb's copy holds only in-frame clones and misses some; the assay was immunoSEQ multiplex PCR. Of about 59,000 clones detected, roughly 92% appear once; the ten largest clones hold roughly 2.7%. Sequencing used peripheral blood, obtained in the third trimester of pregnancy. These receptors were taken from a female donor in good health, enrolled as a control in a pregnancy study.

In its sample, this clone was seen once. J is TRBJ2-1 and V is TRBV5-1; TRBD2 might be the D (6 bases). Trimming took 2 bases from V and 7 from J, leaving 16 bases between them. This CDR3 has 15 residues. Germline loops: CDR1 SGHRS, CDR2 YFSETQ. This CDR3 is CASSFTPPTSNEQFF. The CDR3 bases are TGCGCCAGCAGCTTTACACCTCCGACTAGTAATGAGCAGTTCTTC.

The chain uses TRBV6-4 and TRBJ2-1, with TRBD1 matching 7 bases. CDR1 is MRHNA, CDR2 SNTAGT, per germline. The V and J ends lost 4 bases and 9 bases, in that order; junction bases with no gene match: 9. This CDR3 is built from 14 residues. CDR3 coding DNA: TGTGCCAGCAGTGTAGACAGGGCTGGGGGTGAGCAGTTCTTC. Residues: CASSVDRAGGEQFF.

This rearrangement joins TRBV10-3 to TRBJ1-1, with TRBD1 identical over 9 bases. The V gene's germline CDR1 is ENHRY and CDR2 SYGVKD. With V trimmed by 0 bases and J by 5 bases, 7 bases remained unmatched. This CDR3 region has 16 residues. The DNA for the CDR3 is TGTGCCATCAGTGAGTCCCCGGGACAGGGAGGGACTGAAGCTTTCTTT. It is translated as CAISESPGQGGTEAFF.

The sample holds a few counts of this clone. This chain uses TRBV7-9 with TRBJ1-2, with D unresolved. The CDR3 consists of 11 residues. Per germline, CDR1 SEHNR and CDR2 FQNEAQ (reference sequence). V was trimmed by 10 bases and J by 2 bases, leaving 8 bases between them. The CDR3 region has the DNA TGTGCCACCGGGGAAAACTATGGCTACACCTTC. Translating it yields CATGENYGYTF.

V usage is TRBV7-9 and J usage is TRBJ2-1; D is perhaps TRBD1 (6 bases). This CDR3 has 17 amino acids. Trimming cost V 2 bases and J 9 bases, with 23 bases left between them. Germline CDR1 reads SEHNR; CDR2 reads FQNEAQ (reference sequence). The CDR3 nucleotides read TGTGCCAGCAGCTTATCATCCCTCCGGACAGCATACGGTGAGCAGTTCTTC. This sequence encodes CASSLSSLRTAYGEQFF.

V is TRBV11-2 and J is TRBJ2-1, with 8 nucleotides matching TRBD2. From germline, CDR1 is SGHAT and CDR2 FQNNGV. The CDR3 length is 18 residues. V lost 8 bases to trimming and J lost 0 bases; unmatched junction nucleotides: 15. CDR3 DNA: TGTGCCAGCTTCTCCCCCGGGAGGGCGGGGAGCTCCTACAATGAGCAGTTCTTC. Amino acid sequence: CASFSPGRAGSSYNEQFF.

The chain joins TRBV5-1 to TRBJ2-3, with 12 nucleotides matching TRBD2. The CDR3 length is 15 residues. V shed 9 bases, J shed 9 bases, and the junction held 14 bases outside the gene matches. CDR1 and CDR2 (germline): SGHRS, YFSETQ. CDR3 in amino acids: CATEPGGTSGSTQYF. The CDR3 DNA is TGCGCCACCGAGCCAGGGGGGACTAGCGGGTCCACGCAGTATTTT.

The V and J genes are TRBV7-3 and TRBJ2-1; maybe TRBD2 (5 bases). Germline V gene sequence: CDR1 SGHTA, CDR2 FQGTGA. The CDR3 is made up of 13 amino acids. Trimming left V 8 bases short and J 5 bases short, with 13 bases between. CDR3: CASATTRDNEQFF. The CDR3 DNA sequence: TGTGCCAGCGCGACAACTAGGGACAATGAGCAGTTCTTC.

The CDR3 DNA is TGTGCCAGCAGTGACGTGACAGGGTCGGTCGAGCAGTACTTC. Protein product: CASSDVTGSVEQYF. The chain uses TRBV6-1 and TRBJ2-7; 7 bases are a match to TRBD1. In germline, CDR1 is MNHNS, CDR2 SASEGT. The ends lost 3 bases at V and 6 bases at J; junction bases unmatched: 8. This CDR3 contains 14 residues.